Listed below are T cell receptor beta chains from one sample, sequenced in a study of response to subunit inactivated influenza vaccine. TCRdb re-called the RT-PCR reads through MiXCR, storing one row per CDR3 protein. The sample has about 540,000 distinct CDR3 sequences, under 25% seen once. The same sample was also studied in work on T cells expressing NK-cell markers.

Sequenced here: CD4+ T cells sorted from PBMCs, sampled less than 13 days after vaccination. The source is a man in his forties or fifties who received an inactivated influenza vaccine. The CDR3 runs from the conserved cysteine through the conserved F or W. The order of the fields is clone size, V gene, J gene, D gene, CDR3 DNA, CDR3 protein. D genes are given only for firm matches. Clone size is stated in some rows and not others, as once, few, many or a class when expanded.

once,TRBV28,TRBJ2-5,TRBD1,TGTGCCAGCAAGGAAGCGGGACAGGGAAAAGGAGAGACCCAGTACTTC,CASKEAGQGKGETQYF
few,TRBV28,TRBJ1-2,-,TGTGCCAGCAGTTTATCGGCAGGACCTAACTATGGCTACACCTTC,CASSLSAGPNYGYTF
-,TRBV29-1,TRBJ1-3,-,TGCAGCGCAAGGGTCGGCTCTGGAAACACCATATATTTT,CSARVGSGNTIYF
few,TRBV6-5,TRBJ1-6,-,TGTGCCAGCAGTTACTCGTCGGCCAATAATTCACCCCTCCACTTT,CASSYSSANNSPLHF
few,TRBV29-1,TRBJ2-3,TRBD2,TGCAGCGTGACCCCGGCTAGCGGGGTTGCAGATACGCAGTATTTT,CSVTPASGVADTQYF
few,TRBV20-1,TRBJ1-2,-,TGCAGTGCTAGAGAGGGACGGACCGGCTACACCTTC,CSAREGRTGYTF
-,TRBV7-2,TRBJ1-6,TRBD1,TGTGCCAGCAGCTTAGAGGGGACAGGTTCACCCCTCCACTTT,CASSLEGTGSPLHF
-,TRBV7-8,TRBJ2-5,TRBD2,TGTGCCAGCAGCTCCCGAAGAGCGGGGGGGCCTGTAGAGACCCAGTACTTC,CASSSRRAGGPVETQYF
-,TRBV3-1,TRBJ1-5,TRBD1,TGTGCCAGCAGCCAAGGACAGGGGTGGCAGCCCCAGCATTTT,CASSQGQGWQPQHF
many,TRBV5-1,TRBJ2-1,TRBD1,TGCGCCAGCAGCTCAACAACACAGGGGCAGCAGTTCTTC,CASSSTTQGQQFF
-,TRBV20-1,TRBJ1-5,TRBD1,TGCAGTGCTACGACAGGGATAGGGTATCAGCCCCAGCATTTT,CSATTGIGYQPQHF
once,TRBV28,TRBJ1-4,-,TGTGCCAGCAAACAACCCAGTCTTCGAAAACTGTTTTTT,CASKQPSLRKLFF
many,TRBV5-1,TRBJ2-5,-,TGCGCCAGCAGCTTGGGAAGCGGGTCTAACCAAGAGACCCAGTACTTC,CASSLGSGSNQETQYF
few,TRBV20-1,TRBJ2-1,TRBD2,TGCAGTGCCGAAGGGACTAGCGTAAGCTACAATGAGCAGTTCTTC,CSAEGTSVSYNEQFF
-,TRBV11-1,TRBJ2-3,TRBD2,TGTGCCAGCAGCCCCGCCCCAGCGCGGGGGTTTGGAGATACGCAGTATTTT,CASSPAPARGFGDTQYF
once,TRBV6-5,TRBJ2-7,TRBD1,TGTGCCAGCAGTTACTCCGACAGGGGGGCCTACGAGCAGTACTTC,CASSYSDRGAYEQYF
-,TRBV7-2,TRBJ1-1,-,TGTGCCAGCAGCTCGGACATTTACATGAACACTGAAGCTTTCTTT,CASSSDIYMNTEAFF